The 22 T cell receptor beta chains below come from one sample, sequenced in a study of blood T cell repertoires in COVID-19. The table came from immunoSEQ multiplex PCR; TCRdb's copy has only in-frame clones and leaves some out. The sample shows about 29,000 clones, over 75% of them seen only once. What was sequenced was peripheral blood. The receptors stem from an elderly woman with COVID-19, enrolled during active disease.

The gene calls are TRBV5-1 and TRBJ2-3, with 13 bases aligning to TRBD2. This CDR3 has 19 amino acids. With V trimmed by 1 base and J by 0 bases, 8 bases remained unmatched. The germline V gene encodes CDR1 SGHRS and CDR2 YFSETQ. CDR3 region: CASSLTSGGVGPSTDTQYF. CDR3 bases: TGCGCCAGCAGCTTGACTAGCGGGGGGGTAGGGCCTAGCACAGATACGCAGTATTTT. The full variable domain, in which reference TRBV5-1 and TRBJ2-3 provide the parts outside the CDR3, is KAGVTQTPRYLIKTRGQQVTLSCSPISGHRSVSWYQQTPGQGLQFLFEYFSETQRNKGNFPGRFSGRQFSNSRSEMNVSTLELGDSALYLCASSLTSGGVGPSTDTQYFGPGTRLTVL.

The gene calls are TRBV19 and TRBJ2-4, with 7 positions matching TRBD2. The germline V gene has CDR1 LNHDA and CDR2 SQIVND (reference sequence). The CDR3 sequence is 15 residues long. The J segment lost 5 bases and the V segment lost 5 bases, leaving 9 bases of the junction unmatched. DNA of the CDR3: TGTGCCAGTAGTCATGGGTCGGGGGGAGAAAACATTCAGTACTTC. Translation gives CASSHGSGGENIQYF.

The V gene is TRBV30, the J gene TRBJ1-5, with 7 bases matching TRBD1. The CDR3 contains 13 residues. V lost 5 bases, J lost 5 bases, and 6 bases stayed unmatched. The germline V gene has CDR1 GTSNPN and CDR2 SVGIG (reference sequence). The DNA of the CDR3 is TGTGCCTGGGGGGGCAGGGGGGATCAGCCCCAGCATTTT. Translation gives CAWGGRGDQPQHF.

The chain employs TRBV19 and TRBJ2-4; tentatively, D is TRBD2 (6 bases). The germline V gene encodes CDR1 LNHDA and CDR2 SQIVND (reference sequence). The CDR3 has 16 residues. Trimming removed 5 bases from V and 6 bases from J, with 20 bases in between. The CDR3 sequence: CASSVLGVNGGNIQYF. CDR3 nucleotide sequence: TGTGCCAGTAGTGTTCTTGGCGTAAACGGGGGAAACATTCAGTACTTC.

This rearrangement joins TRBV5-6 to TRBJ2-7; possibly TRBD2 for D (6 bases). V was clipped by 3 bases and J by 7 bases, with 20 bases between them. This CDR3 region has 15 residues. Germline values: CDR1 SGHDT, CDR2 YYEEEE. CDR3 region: CASSSQKGLAREQYF. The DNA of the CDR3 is TGTGCCAGCAGCTCGCAGAAAGGGCTAGCGCGAGAGCAGTACTTC.

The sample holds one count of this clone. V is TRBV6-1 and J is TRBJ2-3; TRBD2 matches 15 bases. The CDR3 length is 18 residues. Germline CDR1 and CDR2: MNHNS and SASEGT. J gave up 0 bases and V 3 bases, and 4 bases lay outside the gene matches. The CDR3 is CASSDGLAGGTSTDTQYF. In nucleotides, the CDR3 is TGTGCCAGCAGTGATGGACTAGCGGGGGGGACTAGCACAGATACGCAGTATTTT.

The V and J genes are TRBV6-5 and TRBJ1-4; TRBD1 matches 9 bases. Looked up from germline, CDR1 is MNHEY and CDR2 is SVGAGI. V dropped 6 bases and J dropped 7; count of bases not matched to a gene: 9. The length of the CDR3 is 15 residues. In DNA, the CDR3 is TGTGCCAGCAGCTTCTCCGGGACAGGGAGTGAAAAACTGTTTTTT. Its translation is CASSFSGTGSEKLFF.

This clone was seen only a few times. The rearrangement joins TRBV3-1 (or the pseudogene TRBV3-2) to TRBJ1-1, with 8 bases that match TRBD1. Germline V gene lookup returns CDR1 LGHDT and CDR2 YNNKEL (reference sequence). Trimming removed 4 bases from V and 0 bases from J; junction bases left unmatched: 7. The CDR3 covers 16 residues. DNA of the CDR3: TGTGCCAGCAGCCCACAGGACAGGGACGTGAACACTGAAGCTTTCTTT. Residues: CASSPQDRDVNTEAFF.

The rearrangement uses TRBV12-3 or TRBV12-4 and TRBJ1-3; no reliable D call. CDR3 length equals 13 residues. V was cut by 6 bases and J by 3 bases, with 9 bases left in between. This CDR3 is CASSLTVGNTIYF. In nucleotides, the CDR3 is TGTGCCAGCAGCTTGACTGTTGGAAACACCATATATTTT.

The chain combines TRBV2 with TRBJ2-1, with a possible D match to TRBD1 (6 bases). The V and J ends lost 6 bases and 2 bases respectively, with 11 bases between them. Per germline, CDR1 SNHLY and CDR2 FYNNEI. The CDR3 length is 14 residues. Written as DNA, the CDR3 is TGTGCCAGCAGCGGCAGGGGAACCTACAATGAGCAGTTCTTC. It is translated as CASSGRGTYNEQFF.

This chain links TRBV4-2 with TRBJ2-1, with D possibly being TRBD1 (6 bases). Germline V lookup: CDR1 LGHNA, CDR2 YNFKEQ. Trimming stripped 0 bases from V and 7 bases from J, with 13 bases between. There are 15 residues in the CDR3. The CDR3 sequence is CASSQDTGHGNEQFF. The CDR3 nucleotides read TGTGCCAGCAGCCAAGATACAGGGCATGGGAATGAGCAGTTCTTC.

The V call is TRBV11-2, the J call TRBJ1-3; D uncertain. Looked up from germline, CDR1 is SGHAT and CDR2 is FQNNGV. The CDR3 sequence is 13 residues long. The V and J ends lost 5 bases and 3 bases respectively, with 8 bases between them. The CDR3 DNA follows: TGTGCCAGCAGCCCACTGCATGGAAACACCATATATTTT. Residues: CASSPLHGNTIYF. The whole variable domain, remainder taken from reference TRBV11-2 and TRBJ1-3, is EAGVAQSPRYKIIEKRQSVAFWCNPISGHATLYWYQQILGQGPKLLIQFQNNGVVDDSQLPKDRFSAERLKGVDSTLKIQPAKLEDSAVYLCASSPLHGNTIYFGEGSWLTVV.

CDR3 in amino acids: CASSLTKGGFRDEQFF. The CDR3 coding sequence is TGTGCCAGCAGCTTGACGAAGGGAGGATTCAGAGATGAGCAGTTCTTC. The V gene is TRBV7-2, the J gene TRBJ2-1; D might be TRBD2 (6 bases). The CDR3 extends over 16 amino acids. Germline loops: CDR1 SGHTA, CDR2 FQGNSA. The V and J ends lost 3 bases and 8 bases respectively, with 20 bases between them.

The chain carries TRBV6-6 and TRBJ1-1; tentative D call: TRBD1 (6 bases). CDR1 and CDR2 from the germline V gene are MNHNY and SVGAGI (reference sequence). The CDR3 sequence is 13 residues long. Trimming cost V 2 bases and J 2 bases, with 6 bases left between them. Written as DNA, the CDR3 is TGTGCCAGCAGTTACGGGGGCAACACTGAAGCTTTCTTT. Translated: CASSYGGNTEAFF.

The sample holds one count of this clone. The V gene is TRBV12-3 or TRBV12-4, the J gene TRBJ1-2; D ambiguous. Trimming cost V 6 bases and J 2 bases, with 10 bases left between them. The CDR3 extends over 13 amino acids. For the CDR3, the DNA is TGTGCCAGCAGGCGACTCGGGAACTATGGCTACACCTTC. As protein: CASRRLGNYGYTF.

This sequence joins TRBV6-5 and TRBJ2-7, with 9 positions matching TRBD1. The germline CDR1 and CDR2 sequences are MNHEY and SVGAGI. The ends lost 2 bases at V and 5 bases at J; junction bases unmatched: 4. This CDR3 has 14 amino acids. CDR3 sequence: CASSYRDRVNEQYF. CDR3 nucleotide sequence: TGTGCCAGCAGTTACCGGGACAGGGTGAACGAGCAGTACTTC.

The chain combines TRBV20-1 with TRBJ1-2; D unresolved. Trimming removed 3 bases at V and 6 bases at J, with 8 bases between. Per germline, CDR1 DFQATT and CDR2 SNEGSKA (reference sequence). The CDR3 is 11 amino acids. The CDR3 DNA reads TGCAGTGCTAGGGTGAGGGATGGCTACACCTTC. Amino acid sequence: CSARVRDGYTF.

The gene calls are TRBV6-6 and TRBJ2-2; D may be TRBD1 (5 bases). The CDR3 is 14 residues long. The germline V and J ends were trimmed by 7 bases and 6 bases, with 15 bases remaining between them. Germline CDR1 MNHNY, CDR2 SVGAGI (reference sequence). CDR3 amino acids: CASTLWGNSGELFF. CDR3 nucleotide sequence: TGTGCCAGCACCTTATGGGGCAACTCCGGGGAGCTGTTTTTT.

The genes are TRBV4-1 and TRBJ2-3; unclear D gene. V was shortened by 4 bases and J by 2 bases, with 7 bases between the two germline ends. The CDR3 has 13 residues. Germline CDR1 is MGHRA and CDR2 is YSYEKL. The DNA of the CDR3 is TGCGCCAGCAGCCTACAGCCCACAGATACGCAGTATTTT. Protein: CASSLQPTDTQYF.

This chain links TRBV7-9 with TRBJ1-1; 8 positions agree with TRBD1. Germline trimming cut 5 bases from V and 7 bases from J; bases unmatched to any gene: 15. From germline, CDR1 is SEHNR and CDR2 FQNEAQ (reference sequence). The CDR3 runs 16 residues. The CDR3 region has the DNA TGTGCCAGCAGCCAACTTCGAACAGGGGGTTTCCATGAAGCTTTCTTT. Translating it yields CASSQLRTGGFHEAFF.

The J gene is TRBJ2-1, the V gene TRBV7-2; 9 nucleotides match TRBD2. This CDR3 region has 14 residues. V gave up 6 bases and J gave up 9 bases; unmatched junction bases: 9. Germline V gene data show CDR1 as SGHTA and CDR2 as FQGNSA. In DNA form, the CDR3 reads TGTGCCAGCAGTATTAGCGGGGGAGCCCCTGAGCAGTTCTTC. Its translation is CASSISGGAPEQFF. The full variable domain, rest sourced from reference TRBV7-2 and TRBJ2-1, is GAGVSQSPSNKVTEKGKDVELRCDPISGHTALYWYRQSLGQGLEFLIYFQGNSAPDKSGLPSDRFSAERTGGSVSTLTIQRTQQEDSAVYLCASSISGGAPEQFFGPGTRLTVL.

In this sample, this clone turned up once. For the CDR3, the DNA is TGTGCCAGCAGCACCCCGACAGGCCAGTACGAGCAGTACTTC. Protein: CASSTPTGQYEQYF. The V gene is TRBV7-2, the J gene TRBJ2-7; D may be TRBD1 (6 bases). Trimming took off 5 bases at V and 4 bases at J, with 15 bases between the two ends. This CDR3 contains 14 residues. Looked up from germline, CDR1 is SGHTA and CDR2 is FQGNSA.